A selection of T cell receptor beta chains follows, all from one sample in a study of T cells in localized non-small cell lung cancer. TCRdb keeps only in-frame clones here, not all; method: immunoSEQ multiplex PCR. The top ten clones hold about 4% of a sample with approximately 100,000 clones, approximately 91% of them seen once. The sequencing used PBMCs, collected before any cancer treatment. Every receptor here comes from a woman aged 40-70 years with stage II squamous cell lung carcinoma. Each CDR3 is given with its conserved first and last residue. Each record gives: V gene, clone size, J gene, D gene, CDR3 protein, CDR3 DNA. D genes are given only for firm matches. A row's size may be missing; if present it is once, few, many or a size class.

V: TRBV18; size: NA; J: TRBJ2-1; D: TRBD2; CDR3: CASSPLSGGALNEQFF; DNA: TGTGCCAGCTCACCTTTAAGCGGGGGGGCCTTGAATGAGCAGTTCTTC
V: TRBV5-1; size: NA; J: TRBJ1-2; D: NA; CDR3: CASSPGGGTYGYTF; DNA: TGCGCCAGCAGCCCCGGCGGAGGGACCTATGGCTACACCTTC
V: TRBV7-9; size: NA; J: TRBJ2-7; D: TRBD1; CDR3: CASSPGTDFYEQYF; DNA: TGTGCCAGCAGCCCCGGGACAGACTTCTACGAGCAGTACTTC
V: TRBV5-1; size: NA; J: TRBJ1-2; D: NA; CDR3: CASSLDRGYGYTF; DNA: TGCGCCAGCAGCTTGGACCGGGGCTATGGCTACACCTTC
V: TRBV7-2; size: NA; J: TRBJ2-7; D: TRBD1; CDR3: CASSPRQGAYEQYF; DNA: TGTGCCAGCAGCCCACGACAGGGGGCCTACGAGCAGTACTTC
V: TRBV29-1; size: NA; J: TRBJ1-2; D: NA; CDR3: CSGGQGRNYTF; DNA: TGCAGCGGTGGGCAGGGAAGAAACTACACCTTC
V: TRBV15; size: NA; J: TRBJ2-7; D: NA; CDR3: CATSRVDRSYEQYF; DNA: TGTGCCACCAGCAGAGTCGACAGGTCCTACGAGCAGTACTTC
V: TRBV27; size: once; J: TRBJ2-7; D: NA; CDR3: CASSSRVYEQYF; DNA: TGTGCCAGCAGTTCTAGGGTCTACGAGCAGTACTTC
V: TRBV5-4; size: NA; J: TRBJ2-2; D: NA; CDR3: CASSLGGQSTGELFF; DNA: TGTGCCAGCAGCTTGGGAGGACAGTCCACCGGGGAGCTGTTTTTT
V: TRBV2; size: NA; J: TRBJ2-7; D: TRBD1; CDR3: CASTIGQGPYEQYF; DNA: TGTGCCAGCACCATAGGACAGGGGCCATACGAGCAGTACTTC
V: TRBV27; size: NA; J: TRBJ2-1; D: TRBD1; CDR3: CASKNRGQYNEQFF; DNA: TGTGCCAGCAAGAACAGGGGGCAGTACAATGAGCAGTTCTTC
V: TRBV19; size: NA; J: TRBJ2-4; D: NA; CDR3: CASSIRGLNIQYF; DNA: TGTGCCAGTAGTATTCGTGGGTTGAACATTCAGTACTTC
V: TRBV7-6; size: NA; J: TRBJ2-3; D: TRBD2; CDR3: CASSPVVAGADTQYF; DNA: TGTGCCAGCAGCCCGGTTGTAGCGGGAGCAGATACGCAGTATTTT
V: TRBV5-1; size: NA; J: TRBJ1-3; D: NA; CDR3: CASSFGNTIYF; DNA: TGCGCCAGCAGCTTTGGAAACACCATATATTTT
V: TRBV19; size: NA; J: TRBJ1-4; D: TRBD1; CDR3: CASSIGDRFNEKLFF; DNA: TGTGCCAGTAGTATTGGGGACAGGTTTAATGAAAAACTGTTTTTT
V: TRBV16; size: once; J: TRBJ1-2; D: NA; CDR3: CASSHVSSGESTF; DNA: TGTGCCAGCAGCCATGTATCATCGGGGGAGAGTACCTTC
V: TRBV15; size: NA; J: TRBJ2-7; D: NA; CDR3: CATSREVGQRTEQYF; DNA: TGTGCCACCAGCAGAGAGGTTGGTCAACGTACCGAGCAGTACTTC
V: TRBV7-6; size: NA; J: TRBJ2-2; D: NA; CDR3: CASSLRAGELFF; DNA: TGTGCCAGCAGCTTGAGAGCCGGGGAGCTGTTTTTT
V: TRBV20-1; size: NA; J: TRBJ2-7; D: NA; CDR3: CSVRSGGGQYF; DNA: TGCAGTGTCCGGTCCGGTGGAGGGCAGTACTTC
V: TRBV6-1; size: NA; J: TRBJ2-5; D: NA; CDR3: CASSGQTRYQETQYF; DNA: TGTGCCAGCAGTGGACAAACTAGGTACCAAGAGACCCAGTACTTC
V: TRBV6-5; size: NA; J: TRBJ1-3; D: TRBD1; CDR3: CASTSTGTSGNTIYF; DNA: TGTGCCAGCACCTCGACAGGGACATCTGGAAACACCATATATTTT
V: TRBV4-1; size: NA; J: TRBJ2-1; D: TRBD1; CDR3: CASSQDRADRGHEQFF; DNA: TGCGCCAGCAGCCAAGATAGGGCGGACAGGGGCCATGAGCAGTTCTTC
V: TRBV18; size: once; J: TRBJ2-3; D: NA; CDR3: CASSPQRLSTDTQYF; DNA: TGTGCCAGCTCACCTCAGAGACTTAGCACAGATACGCAGTATTTT
V: TRBV5-1; size: NA; J: TRBJ2-7; D: NA; CDR3: CASSLASSYEQYF; DNA: TGCGCCAGCAGCTTGGCGTCTTCCTACGAGCAGTACTTC
V: TRBV2; size: NA; J: TRBJ1-5; D: NA; CDR3: CASSPDRIRNQPQHF; DNA: TGTGCCAGCAGCCCCGACAGGATTCGGAATCAGCCCCAGCATTTT
V: TRBV7-8; size: NA; J: TRBJ1-6; D: TRBD1; CDR3: CASRTGENSPLHF; DNA: TGTGCCAGCAGAACAGGGGAAAATTCACCCCTCCACTTT
V: TRBV7-9; size: NA; J: TRBJ1-5; D: TRBD1; CDR3: CASSSPTGEGLYNQPQHF; DNA: TGTGCCAGCAGCTCTCCGACAGGGGAAGGATTGTACAATCAGCCCCAGCATTTT
V: TRBV10-3; size: NA; J: TRBJ2-1; D: TRBD1; CDR3: CAISEGDRGKFF; DNA: TGTGCCATCAGTGAGGGAGACAGGGGAAAATTCTTC
V: TRBV5-4; size: NA; J: TRBJ2-7; D: NA; CDR3: CASSLLHGLAEQYF; DNA: TGTGCCAGCAGCTTATTACACGGACTCGCCGAGCAGTACTTC
V: TRBV5-6; size: NA; J: TRBJ1-1; D: NA; CDR3: CASSFRTEAFF; DNA: TGTGCCAGCAGCTTTAGGACTGAAGCTTTCTTT
V: TRBV27; size: NA; J: TRBJ2-3; D: NA; CDR3: CASSPVGRTWRTDTQYF; DNA: TGTGCCAGCAGTCCCGTCGGACGAACCTGGAGGACAGATACGCAGTATTTT
V: TRBV4-1; size: NA; J: TRBJ1-2; D: NA; CDR3: CASSQDPPAYGYTF; DNA: TGCGCCAGCAGCCAAGATCCGCCGGCGTATGGCTACACCTTC
V: TRBV30; size: NA; J: TRBJ1-1; D: NA; CDR3: CAWKSGQSDTEAFF; DNA: TGTGCCTGGAAGTCTGGACAGAGTGACACTGAAGCTTTCTTT
V: TRBV30; size: NA; J: TRBJ2-1; D: TRBD2; CDR3: CAWSVQAGDYNEQFF; DNA: TGTGCCTGGAGTGTACAAGCGGGAGACTACAATGAGCAGTTCTTC
V: TRBV4-2; size: NA; J: TRBJ2-7; D: TRBD1; CDR3: CASSQDRDSSYEQYF; DNA: TGTGCCAGCAGCCAAGATAGGGACAGCTCCTACGAGCAGTACTTC
V: TRBV27; size: NA; J: TRBJ1-1; D: NA; CDR3: CASRMTVDTEAFF; DNA: TGTGCCAGCAGAATGACAGTTGACACTGAAGCTTTCTTT
V: TRBV27; size: NA; J: TRBJ1-2; D: TRBD1; CDR3: CASSSTGGGYGYTF; DNA: TGTGCCAGCTCTTCGACAGGGGGAGGGTATGGCTACACCTTC
V: TRBV11-2; size: NA; J: TRBJ1-2; D: NA; CDR3: CASSSTGGYGYTF; DNA: TGTGCCAGCAGCTCCACCGGGGGCTATGGCTACACCTTC
V: TRBV7-9; size: NA; J: TRBJ2-3; D: TRBD1; CDR3: CASSPRTGAITDTQYF; DNA: TGTGCCAGCAGCCCCCGGACAGGGGCAATCACAGATACGCAGTATTTT
V: TRBV5-4; size: NA; J: TRBJ2-1; D: TRBD2; CDR3: CASSPRAGGPSNEQFF; DNA: TGTGCCAGCAGCCCGAGAGCGGGAGGGCCTAGTAATGAGCAGTTCTTC
V: TRBV19; size: few; J: TRBJ2-1; D: TRBD1; CDR3: CASSSGQGARNEQFF; DNA: TGTGCCAGTAGTAGTGGACAGGGGGCGCGGAATGAGCAGTTCTTC
V: TRBV7-2; size: once; J: TRBJ2-3; D: NA; CDR3: CASSLGRTSTDTQYF; DNA: TGTGCCAGCAGCCTCGGAAGAACTAGCACAGATACGCAGTATTTT
V: TRBV19; size: once; J: TRBJ2-2; D: TRBD2; CDR3: CASSRRSLAANTGELFF; DNA: TGTGCCAGTAGCCGTCGTTCTCTAGCGGCGAACACCGGGGAGCTGTTTTTT
V: TRBV28; size: NA; J: TRBJ2-3; D: NA; CDR3: CASSFTRTQYF; DNA: TGTGCCAGCAGTTTTACTAGGACCCAGTATTTT
V: TRBV11-3; size: once; J: TRBJ2-1; D: TRBD2; CDR3: CASSTGLAGYNEQFF; DNA: TGTGCCAGCAGCACAGGACTAGCGGGCTACAATGAGCAGTTCTTC
V: TRBV6-5; size: NA; J: TRBJ2-5; D: NA; CDR3: CASSFSGSQETQYF; DNA: TGTGCCAGCAGTTTCTCCGGCTCCCAAGAGACCCAGTACTTC